This TCR beta chain was sequenced for a study of OX40 agonist ivuxolimab in advanced cancers. About the study as a whole: Ivuxolimab was a fully human IgG2 agonistic monoclonal antibody targeting the costimulatory receptor OX40 (CD134). Intravenous ivuxolimab was administered to patients every 2 weeks at six dose levels: 0.01, 0.1, 0.3, 1.5, 3 and 10 mg/kg. The dose-escalation cohort was 82.7% male with a mean age of roughly 60 years, ranging from about 20 to 80. Of the roughly 51 dose-escalation patients, hepatocellular carcinoma was present in some 19, melanoma in some 15, renal cell carcinoma in 9 and head and neck cancer in 9. Peripheral TCRbeta sequencing was intended to test whether TCR sequence diversity was altered and clonal T-cell expansion was caused by ivuxolimab. Patients were allowed to have had prior anti-PD-1, anti-PD-L1 or anti-CTLA-4 therapy, and around 41% of the dose-escalation patients had previously received checkpoint inhibitors. The paper reports the monotherapy dose-escalation portion (N of about 54 patients) of the phase I ivuxolimab trial. Partial responses occurred in three dose-escalation patients, of whom one had hepatocellular carcinoma and two had cutaneous melanoma. Here is what the overall study found, with its caveats: At doses of 0.1 to 3.0 mg/kg, clonal expansion of both CD4+ and CD8+ blood T cells was observed from baseline to week 6. After ivuxolimab, expanded clones were on average more numerous among CD8+ T cells than among CD4+ T cells. In partial responders in the 0.1-3.0 mg/kg groups, normalized peripheral clonal expansion was found to be among the lowest, especially among CD8+ T cells. Low levels of normalized T-cell clonal expansion were also seen in some nonresponding patients. The antigen specificity of the peripheral T cells that underwent clonal expansion was not determined.

The CDR1 and CDR2 encoded by the germline V gene are MNHNS and SASEGT. V is shortened by 8 bases, J by 4 bases, and the region joining them spans 18 bases. Counted from cysteine to phenylalanine, this CDR3 has 14 amino acids. Solely the CDR3 DNA is kept, with 42 bases framed from the first base. On this clone: It lacks a known antigen. Per-base quality was not reported, and no clone a single base away is much larger than it.

Patients with a history of autoimmune disease or receiving systemic immunosuppression were excluded from the trial. Peripheral blood for TCR sequencing was drawn from every dose cohort at baseline, at cycle 4 day 1 and at cycle 7 day 1. The samples were drawn from a first-in-human, open-label, multicenter phase I dose-escalation trial of ivuxolimab. Adults with locally advanced or metastatic head and neck squamous cell, hepatocellular, melanoma or renal cell carcinoma were enrolled in the trial. Before TCR sequencing, CD4+ and CD8+ T cells were separately sorted from peripheral blood. For sequencing of the TCRbeta CDR3 region, genomic DNA was extracted from the sorted cells. TCRbeta CDR3 regions were sequenced using the immunoSEQ Assay. The table comes from immuneACCESS by way of TCRdb, which keeps in-frame sequences with V and J called. Part of the clones is missing from these tables; in studies checked, under half for an unresolved V gene and the rest for unknown reasons. For this sample there are tens of thousands of clones; 85% to 90% appear just once. The ten largest clones add up to approximately 9.9% of the sample.

The starting material was CD4+ or CD8+ T cells sorted from blood, obtained in a trial of the OX40 agonist ivuxolimab. The receptor was derived from an adult with an advanced solid tumor such as melanoma, head and neck, liver or kidney cancer. This sequence uses TRBV6-1 and TRBJ2-7; D gene: possibly TRBD1, on 5 matching bases. The nucleotides read TGTGCCAGCGGAGAAAGGGGTGCCCTATACGAGCAGTACTTC. Translation gives CASGERGALYEQYF.